The clone carrying this TCR beta chain was counted once. Its antigen is still unknown. Primers: 52 TRBV forward and 13 TRBJ reverse. This table comes from immunoSEQ multiplex PCR, and its TCRdb copy is limited to in-frame clones, with some not included. Of over 25,000 clones listed, 80% to 95% were seen once; the top ten hold approximately 1.5%. Autoimmunity was present in every CD3G-deficient patient, worse in two. Patients aged 2 to 39 years had fewer naive T cells. CD4+ T cells were divided by sorting: CD25-high CD127-low Tregs, CD25-low CD127-high conventional cells. CDR3 length equals 14 residues. V was trimmed by 3 bases and J by 0 bases, leaving 8 bases between them. Germline V gene data show CDR1 as SEHNR and CDR2 as FQNEAQ (reference sequence). These data are taken from a study of regulatory T cells. Study results and caveats: Hydrophobic residues at CDR3 positions 6 and 7 were enriched in conventional CD4+ T cells of CD3G-deficient patients. Skewed V and J usage and few unique V-J pairs marked patient repertoires, most in Tregs.

This sequence originates from a person aged 18 to 29 with CD3G deficiency. The chain links TRBV7-9 to TRBJ1-1; D unclear. Material: conventional CD4+ T cells sorted from blood. CDR3 sequence: CASSFRGLNTEAFF. CDR3 nucleotide sequence: TGTGCCAGCAGCTTTAGAGGGTTGAACACTGAAGCTTTCTTT.